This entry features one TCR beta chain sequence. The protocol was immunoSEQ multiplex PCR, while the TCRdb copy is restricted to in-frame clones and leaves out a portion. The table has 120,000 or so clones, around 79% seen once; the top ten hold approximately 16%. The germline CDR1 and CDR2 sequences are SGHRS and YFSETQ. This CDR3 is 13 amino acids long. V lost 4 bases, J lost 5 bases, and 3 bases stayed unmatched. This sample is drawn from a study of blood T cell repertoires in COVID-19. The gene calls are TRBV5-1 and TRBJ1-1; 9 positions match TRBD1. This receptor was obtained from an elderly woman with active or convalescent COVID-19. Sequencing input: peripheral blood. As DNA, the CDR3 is TGCGCCAGCAGCACGGGACAGGGTACTGAAGCTTTCTTT. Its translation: CASSTGQGTEAFF.